Following are 18 T cell receptor beta chains from one sample sequenced in a study of shared clonotypes between healthy human individuals. Only in-frame clones appear in the TCRdb table, and some are missing; sequencing was by immunoSEQ multiplex PCR. Among hundreds of thousands of clones, around 76% were seen once, and the ten largest hold more than 10%. Sequenced material: PBMCs. These receptors came from a woman between 40 and 50 years old in good health. Some clones in this sample may be carry-over from other donors' samples.

The rearrangement uses TRBV29-1 and TRBJ2-1; 8 positions match TRBD1. J gave up 2 bases and V 7 bases, and 4 bases lay outside the gene matches. The V gene's germline CDR1 is SQVTM and CDR2 ANQGSEA. This CDR3 has 13 residues. The CDR3 bases are TGCAGCGCTGACAGGGGACCCTACAATGAGCAGTTCTTC. Translating it yields CSADRGPYNEQFF.

Notes on this clone: A far larger clone is one nucleotide away, so this likely arose from a read error. The chain joins TRBV5-1 to TRBJ1-4; D gene unclear. The CDR3 extends over 13 amino acids. Germline V CDR1 and CDR2: SGHRS, YFSETQ. CDR3 bases: TGCGCCAGCAACTTGGGCACTAATGAAAAACTGTTTTTT. The encoded protein is CASNLGTNEKLFF. Supplemented by reference TRBV5-1 and TRBJ1-4, the full variable domain reads KAGVTQTPRYLIKTRGQQVTLSCSPISGHRSVSWYQQTPGQGLQFLFEYFSETQRNKGNFPGRFSGRQFSNSRSEMNVSTLELGDSALYLCASNLGTNEKLFFGSGTQLSVL.

The chain recombines TRBV7-8 with TRBJ1-1, with 7 positions matching TRBD1. Looked up from germline, CDR1 is SGHVS and CDR2 is FQNEAQ. After removal of 5 bases from V and 4 bases from J, the junction contained 7 bases not matched to a gene. This CDR3 spans 14 amino acids. CDR3 in amino acids: CASSLPQGPTEAFF. Here the CDR3 DNA reads TGTGCCAGCAGCCTGCCACAGGGGCCCACTGAAGCTTTCTTT.

The chain couples TRBV29-1 to TRBJ2-2; no clear D gene. CDR1 and CDR2 from the germline V gene are SQVTM and ANQGSEA. The CDR3 loop spans 13 amino acids. V lost 6 bases to trimming and J lost 1 base, with 9 bases between them. The DNA of the CDR3 is TGCAGCGTCGAGACCATGAACACCGGGGAGCTGTTTTTT. The encoded protein is CSVETMNTGELFF.

This clone was counted a few times. The chain links TRBV2 to TRBJ2-7, with 14 nucleotides matching TRBD2. The CDR3 contains 14 residues. Trimming removed 7 bases from V and 6 bases from J; junction bases left unmatched: 5. CDR1 SNHLY and CDR2 FYNNEI come from the germline V gene. The chain's CDR3 is CASNPGLAGVEQYF. The CDR3 DNA reads TGTGCCAGCAACCCGGGACTAGCGGGAGTCGAGCAGTACTTC.

The V and J genes are TRBV7-3 and TRBJ2-5, with TRBD2 matching over 11 bases. The CDR3 consists of 15 residues. The ends lost 5 bases at V and 1 base at J; junction bases unmatched: 3. Germline V gene data show CDR1 as SGHTA and CDR2 as FQGTGA. CDR3 amino acids: CASSKTSGAQETQYF. The DNA of the CDR3 is TGTGCCAGCAGCAAGACTAGCGGGGCCCAAGAGACCCAGTACTTC. Full variable domain (outside the CDR3, taken from reference TRBV7-3 and TRBJ2-5): GAGVSQTPSNKVTEKGKYVELRCDPISGHTALYWYRQSLGQGPEFLIYFQGTGAADDSGLPNDRFFAVRPEGSVSTLKIQRTERGDSAVYLCASSKTSGAQETQYFGPGTRLLVL.

The genes are TRBV28 and TRBJ2-1; possible D gene TRBD2, 5 bases. The V gene's germline CDR1 is MDHEN and CDR2 SYDVKM. V was pared by 1 base and J by 9 bases, with 10 bases between. This CDR3 contains 13 residues. The DNA for the CDR3 is TGTGCCAGCAGTTTATTATCGGGGAGTGAGCAGTTCTTC. Amino acid sequence: CASSLLSGSEQFF.

Only a few counts were recorded for this clone. The chain uses TRBV7-6 and TRBJ2-2; 8 positions agree with TRBD1. The CDR3 is 17 residues long. The V gene end was trimmed by 8 bases and the J gene end by 2 bases; junction bases not matched to a gene: 13. CDR1 SGHVS and CDR2 FNYEAQ come from the germline V gene. CDR3 protein: CASSLPQTGVNTGELFF. The CDR3 DNA follows: TGTGCCAGCTCACTACCCCAGACAGGGGTTAACACCGGGGAGCTGTTTTTT.

The chain is built from TRBV9 and TRBJ2-3, with 15 bases aligning to TRBD2. CDR3 size: 17 residues. V shed 3 bases, J shed 1 base, and the junction held 3 bases outside the gene matches. Germline loops: CDR1 SGDLS, CDR2 YYNGEE. In DNA, the CDR3 is TGTGCCAGCAGCGCCCGGACTAGCGGGGGGGGCACAGATACGCAGTATTTT. This codes for CASSARTSGGGTDTQYF.

The V call is TRBV5-1, the J call TRBJ1-1; D may be TRBD1 (5 bases). Germline V gene lookup returns CDR1 SGHRS and CDR2 YFSETQ. V dropped 4 bases and J dropped 1 base, with 11 bases sitting between them. The CDR3 contains 14 residues. CDR3 nucleotides: TGCGCCAGCAGCACCGGGACGACGAACACTGAAGCTTTCTTT. Its protein is CASSTGTTNTEAFF.

The chain joins TRBV7-3 to TRBJ2-3; 8 nucleotides align to TRBD2. J gave up 0 bases and V 5 bases, and 13 bases lay outside the gene matches. Germline values: CDR1 SGHTA, CDR2 FQGTGA. CDR3 length: 18 amino acids. CDR3 loop: CASSRRIAGGTSTDTQYF. DNA for the CDR3: TGTGCCAGCAGCCGCCGAATCGCGGGAGGAACTAGCACAGATACGCAGTATTTT.

This clone was seen more than once but under ten times. This rearrangement joins TRBV28 to TRBJ2-5; the D is unclear. Trimming removed 6 bases from V and 5 bases from J, with 16 bases in between. The CDR3 runs to 14 residues. Germline V gene data show CDR1 as MDHEN and CDR2 as SYDVKM. The CDR3 nucleotides are TGTGCCAGCAGCCGACCCCCTCCTGGGGAGACCCAGTACTTC. It specifies CASSRPPPGETQYF.

This clone was found a few times. The chain recombines TRBV18 with TRBJ2-2; the match to TRBD1 covers 9 bases. Germline lookup yields CDR1 KGHSH and CDR2 LQKENI. The trim removed 6 bases at V and 5 bases at J, leaving 10 bases unmatched. CDR3 length: 16 residues. The CDR3 coding sequence is TGTGCCAGCTCTCCCCAGGACAGGGGTTGGACCGGGGAGCTGTTTTTT. Translation gives CASSPQDRGWTGELFF.

This clone was recorded a few times. The chain links TRBV28 to TRBJ1-2, with D perhaps TRBD1 (6 bases). The CDR3 runs to 12 residues. CDR1 and CDR2 (germline): MDHEN, SYDVKM. V lost 4 bases to trimming and J lost 7 bases, with 10 bases between them. The CDR3 DNA reads TGTGCCAGCAGTTCACAGGGATCTGGCTACACCTTC. Protein: CASSSQGSGYTF.

This chain uses TRBV7-2 with TRBJ2-2, with TRBD2 matching 7 bases. Germline trimming cut 1 base from V and 1 base from J; bases unmatched to any gene: 3. Germline V gene sequence: CDR1 SGHTA, CDR2 FQGNSA. The CDR3 consists of 16 residues. The chain's CDR3 is CASSLVASGNTGELFF. In DNA, the CDR3 is TGTGCCAGCAGCTTAGTAGCTAGCGGGAACACCGGGGAGCTGTTTTTT.

Details on this clone: A clone one base away is much larger, so this may be a read error. At the DNA level, this CDR3 is encoded by other sequences in the same sample as well. The CDR3 sequence: CAWSPDTQYF. CDR3 DNA sequence: TGTGCCTGGAGTCCAGATACGCAGTACTTT. The rearrangement uses TRBV30 and TRBJ2-3, with unresolved D. The CDR3 consists of 10 residues. Germline V gene lookup returns CDR1 GTSNPN and CDR2 SVGIG (reference sequence).

The chain uses TRBV5-6 and TRBJ2-3, with 10 bases lining up with TRBD2. With 2 bases clipped from V and 1 base from J, the junction kept 7 bases outside the gene matches. The CDR3 runs 17 residues. In germline, CDR1 is SGHDT, CDR2 YYEEEE. The CDR3 reads CASSLGLAGAGTDTQYF. CDR3 nucleotides: TGTGCCAGCAGCTTAGGGCTAGCGGGAGCTGGCACAGATACGCAGTATTTT.

The chain uses TRBV28 and TRBJ2-1; D unresolved. The CDR3 contains 13 residues. Trimming removed 2 bases at V and 5 bases at J, with 7 bases between. Germline CDR1 and CDR2: MDHEN and SYDVKM. This chain's CDR3 is CASSLNWDNEQFF. The CDR3 nucleotides read TGTGCCAGCAGTTTAAACTGGGACAATGAGCAGTTCTTC.